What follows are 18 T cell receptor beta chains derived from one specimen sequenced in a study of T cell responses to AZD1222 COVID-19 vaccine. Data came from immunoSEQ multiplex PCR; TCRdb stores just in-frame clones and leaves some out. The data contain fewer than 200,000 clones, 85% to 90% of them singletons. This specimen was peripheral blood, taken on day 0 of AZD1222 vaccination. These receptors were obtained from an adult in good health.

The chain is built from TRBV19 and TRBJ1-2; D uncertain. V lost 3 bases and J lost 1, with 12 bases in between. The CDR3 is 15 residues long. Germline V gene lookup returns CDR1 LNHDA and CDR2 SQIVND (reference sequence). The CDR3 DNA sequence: TGTGCCAGTAGTATCCAGGACGGACTTAACTATGGCTACACCTTC. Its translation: CASSIQDGLNYGYTF.

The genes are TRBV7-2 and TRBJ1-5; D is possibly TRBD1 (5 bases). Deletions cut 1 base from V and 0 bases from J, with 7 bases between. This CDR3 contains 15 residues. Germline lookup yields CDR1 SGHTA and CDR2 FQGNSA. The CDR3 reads CASSLGGNSNQPQHF. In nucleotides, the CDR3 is TGTGCCAGCAGCTTAGGGGGGAATAGCAATCAGCCCCAGCATTTT.

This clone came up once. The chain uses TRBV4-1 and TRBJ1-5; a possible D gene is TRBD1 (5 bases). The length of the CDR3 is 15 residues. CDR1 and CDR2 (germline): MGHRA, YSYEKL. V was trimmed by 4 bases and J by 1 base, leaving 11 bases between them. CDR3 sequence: CASSLMDTSNQPQHF. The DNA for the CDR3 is TGCGCCAGCAGCCTTATGGACACAAGCAATCAGCCCCAGCATTTT.

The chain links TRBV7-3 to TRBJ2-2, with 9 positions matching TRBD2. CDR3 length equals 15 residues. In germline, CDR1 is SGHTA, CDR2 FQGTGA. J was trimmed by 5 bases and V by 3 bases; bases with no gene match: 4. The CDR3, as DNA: TGTGCCAGCAGCTTGGGACTAGCCCAAACCGGGGAGCTGTTTTTT. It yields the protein CASSLGLAQTGELFF. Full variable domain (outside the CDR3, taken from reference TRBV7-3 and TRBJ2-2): GAGVSQTPSNKVTEKGKYVELRCDPISGHTALYWYRQSLGQGPEFLIYFQGTGAADDSGLPNDRFFAVRPEGSVSTLKIQRTERGDSAVYLCASSLGLAQTGELFFGEGSRLTVL.

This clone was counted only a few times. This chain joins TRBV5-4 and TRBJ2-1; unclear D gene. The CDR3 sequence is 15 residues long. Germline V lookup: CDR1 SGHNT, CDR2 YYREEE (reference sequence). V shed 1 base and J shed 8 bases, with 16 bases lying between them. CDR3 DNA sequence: TGTGCCAGCAGCTTGAGGCAGAACCCTTCAGATGAGCAGTTCTTC. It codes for CASSLRQNPSDEQFF.

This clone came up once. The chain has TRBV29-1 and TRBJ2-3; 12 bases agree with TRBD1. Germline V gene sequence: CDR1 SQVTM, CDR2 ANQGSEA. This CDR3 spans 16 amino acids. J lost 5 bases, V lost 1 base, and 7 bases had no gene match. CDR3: CSVEAGTGGAGDTQYF. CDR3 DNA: TGCAGCGTTGAAGCCGGGACAGGGGGCGCAGGAGATACGCAGTATTTT.

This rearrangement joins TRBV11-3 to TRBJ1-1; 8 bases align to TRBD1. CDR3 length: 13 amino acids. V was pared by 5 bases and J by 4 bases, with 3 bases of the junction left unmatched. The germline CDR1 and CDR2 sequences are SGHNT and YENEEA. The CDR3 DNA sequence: TGTGCCAGCAGCCTTACAGGGGGCACTGAAGCTTTCTTT. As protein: CASSLTGGTEAFF.

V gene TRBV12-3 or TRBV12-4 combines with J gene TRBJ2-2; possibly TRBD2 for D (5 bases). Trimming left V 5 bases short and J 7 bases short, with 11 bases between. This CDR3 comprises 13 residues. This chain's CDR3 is CASSLREGGELFF. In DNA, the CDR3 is TGTGCCAGCAGTCTCCGGGAAGGCGGGGAGCTGTTTTTT.

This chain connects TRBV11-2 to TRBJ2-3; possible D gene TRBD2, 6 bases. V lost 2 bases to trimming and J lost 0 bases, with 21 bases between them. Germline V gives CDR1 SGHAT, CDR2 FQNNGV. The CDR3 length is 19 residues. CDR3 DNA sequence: TGTGCCAGCAGCTTAAGGGGAATATTAGCGGTCCCAAGCACAGATACGCAGTATTTT. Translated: CASSLRGILAVPSTDTQYF.

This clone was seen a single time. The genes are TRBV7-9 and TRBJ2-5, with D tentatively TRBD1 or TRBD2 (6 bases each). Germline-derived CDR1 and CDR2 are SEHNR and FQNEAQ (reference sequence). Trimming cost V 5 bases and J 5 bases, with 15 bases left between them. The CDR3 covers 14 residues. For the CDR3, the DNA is TGTGCCAGCAGCCCCCTCGGGGGCGGTGAGACCCAGTACTTC. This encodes CASSPLGGGETQYF.

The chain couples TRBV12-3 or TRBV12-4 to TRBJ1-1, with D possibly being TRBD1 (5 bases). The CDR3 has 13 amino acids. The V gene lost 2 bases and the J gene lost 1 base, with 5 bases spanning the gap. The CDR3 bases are TGTGCCAGCAGTTTACAGGGGAACACTGAAGCTTTCTTT. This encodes CASSLQGNTEAFF.

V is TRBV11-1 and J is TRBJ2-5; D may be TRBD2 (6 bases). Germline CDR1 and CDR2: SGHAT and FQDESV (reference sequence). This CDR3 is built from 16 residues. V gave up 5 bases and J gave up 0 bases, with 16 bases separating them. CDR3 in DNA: TGTGCCAGCAGCACCGGGACTGCGGTGTACCAAGAGACCCAGTACTTC. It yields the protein CASSTGTAVYQETQYF.

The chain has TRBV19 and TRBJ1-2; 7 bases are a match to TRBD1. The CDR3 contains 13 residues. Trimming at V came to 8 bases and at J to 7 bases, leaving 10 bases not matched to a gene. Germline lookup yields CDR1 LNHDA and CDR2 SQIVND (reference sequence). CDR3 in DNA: TGTGCCAGTGGACCCCAGGGGGGACTTGGCTACACCTTC. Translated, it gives CASGPQGGLGYTF.

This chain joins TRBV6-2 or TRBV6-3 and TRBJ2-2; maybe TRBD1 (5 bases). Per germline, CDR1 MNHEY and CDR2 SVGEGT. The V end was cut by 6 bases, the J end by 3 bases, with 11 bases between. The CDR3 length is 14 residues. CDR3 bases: TGTGCCAGCAGCCAGACAGCTTACACCGGGGAGCTGTTTTTT. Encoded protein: CASSQTAYTGELFF.

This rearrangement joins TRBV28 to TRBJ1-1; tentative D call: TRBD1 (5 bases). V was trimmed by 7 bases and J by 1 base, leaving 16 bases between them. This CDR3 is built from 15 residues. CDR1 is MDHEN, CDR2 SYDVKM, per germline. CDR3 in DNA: TGTGCCAGCATTTGGGTGGGGCCAGGGAACACTGAAGCTTTCTTT. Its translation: CASIWVGPGNTEAFF.

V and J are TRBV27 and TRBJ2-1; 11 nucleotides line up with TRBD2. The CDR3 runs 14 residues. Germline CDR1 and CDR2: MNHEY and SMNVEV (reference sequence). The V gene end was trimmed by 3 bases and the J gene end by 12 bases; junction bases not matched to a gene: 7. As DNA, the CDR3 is TGTGCCAGCAGTTTGCTAGCGGGAGGCCTGGGGCAGTTCTTC. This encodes CASSLLAGGLGQFF.

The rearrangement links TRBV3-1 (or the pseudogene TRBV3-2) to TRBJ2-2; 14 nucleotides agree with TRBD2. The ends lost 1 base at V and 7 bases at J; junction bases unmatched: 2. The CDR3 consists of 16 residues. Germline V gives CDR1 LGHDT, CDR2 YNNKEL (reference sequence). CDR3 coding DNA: TGTGCCAGCAGCCAAGGTGGACTAGCGGGGGGCGGGGAGCTGTTTTTT. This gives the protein CASSQGGLAGGGELFF.

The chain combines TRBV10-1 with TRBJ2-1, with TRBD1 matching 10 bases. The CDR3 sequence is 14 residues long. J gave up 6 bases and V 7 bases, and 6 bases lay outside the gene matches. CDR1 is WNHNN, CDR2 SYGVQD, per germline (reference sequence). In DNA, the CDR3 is TGCGCCAGCAAGAGGGACAGGGGTTCCAATGAGCAGTTCTTC. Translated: CASKRDRGSNEQFF.